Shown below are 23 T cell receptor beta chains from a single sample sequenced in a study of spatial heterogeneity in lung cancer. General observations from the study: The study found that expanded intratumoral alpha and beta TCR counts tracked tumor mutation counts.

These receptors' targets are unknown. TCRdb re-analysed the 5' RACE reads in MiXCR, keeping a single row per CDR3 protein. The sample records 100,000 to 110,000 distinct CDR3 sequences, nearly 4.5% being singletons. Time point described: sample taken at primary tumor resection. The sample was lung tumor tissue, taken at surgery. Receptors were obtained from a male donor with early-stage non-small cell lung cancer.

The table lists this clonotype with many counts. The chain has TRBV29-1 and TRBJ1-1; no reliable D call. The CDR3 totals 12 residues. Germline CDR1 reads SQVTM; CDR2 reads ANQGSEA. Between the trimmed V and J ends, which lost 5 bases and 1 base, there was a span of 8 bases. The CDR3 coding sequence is TGCAGCGTTTTCGCGACGAACACTGAAGCTTTCTTT. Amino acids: CSVFATNTEAFF.

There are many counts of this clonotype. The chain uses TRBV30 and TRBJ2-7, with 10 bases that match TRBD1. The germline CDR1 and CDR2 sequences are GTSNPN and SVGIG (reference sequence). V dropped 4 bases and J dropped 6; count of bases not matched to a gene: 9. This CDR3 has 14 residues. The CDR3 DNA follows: TGTGCCTGGACTCCTCGGACAGGGGGAGGCGAGCAGTACTTC. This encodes CAWTPRTGGGEQYF. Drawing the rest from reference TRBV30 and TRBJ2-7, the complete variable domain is SQTIHQWPATLVQPVGSPLSLECTVEGTSNPNLYWYRQAAGRGLQLLFYSVGIGQISSEVPQNLSASRPQDRQFILSSKKLLLSDSGFYLCAWTPRTGGGEQYFGPGTRLTVT.

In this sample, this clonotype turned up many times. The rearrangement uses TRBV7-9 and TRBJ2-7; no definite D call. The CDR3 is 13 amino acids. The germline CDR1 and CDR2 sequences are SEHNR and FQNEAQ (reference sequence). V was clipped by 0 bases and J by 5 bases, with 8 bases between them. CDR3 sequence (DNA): TGTGCCAGCAGCTTAGCAGGAATAGACGAGCAGTACTTC. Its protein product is CASSLAGIDEQYF.

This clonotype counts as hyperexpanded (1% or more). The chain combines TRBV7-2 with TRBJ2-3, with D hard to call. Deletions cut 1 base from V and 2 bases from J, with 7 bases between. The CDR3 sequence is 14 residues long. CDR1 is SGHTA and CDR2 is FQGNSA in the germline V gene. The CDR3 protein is CASSLGGATDTQYF. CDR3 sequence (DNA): TGTGCCAGCAGCTTAGGAGGCGCCACAGATACGCAGTATTTT.

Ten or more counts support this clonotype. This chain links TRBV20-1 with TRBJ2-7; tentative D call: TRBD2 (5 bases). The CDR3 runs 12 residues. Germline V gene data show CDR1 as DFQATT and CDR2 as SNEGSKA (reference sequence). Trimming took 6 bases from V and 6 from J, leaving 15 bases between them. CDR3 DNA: TGCAGTGCGGGGAGAAGGGCGACCGAGCAGTACTTC. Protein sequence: CSAGRRATEQYF.

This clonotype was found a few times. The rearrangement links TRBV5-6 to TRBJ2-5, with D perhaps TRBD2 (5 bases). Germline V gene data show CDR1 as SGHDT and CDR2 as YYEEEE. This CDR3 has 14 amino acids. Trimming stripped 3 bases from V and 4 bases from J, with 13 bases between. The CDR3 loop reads CASSSDREGETQYF. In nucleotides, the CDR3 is TGTGCCAGCAGCTCCGACCGGGAAGGAGAGACCCAGTACTTC.

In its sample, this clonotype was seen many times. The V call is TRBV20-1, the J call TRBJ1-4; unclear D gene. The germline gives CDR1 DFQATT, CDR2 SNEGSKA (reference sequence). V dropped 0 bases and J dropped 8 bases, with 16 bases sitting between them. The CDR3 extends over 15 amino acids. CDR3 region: CSARDVSTAREKLFF. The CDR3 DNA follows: TGCAGTGCTAGAGATGTGTCCACCGCTCGGGAAAAACTGTTTTTT.

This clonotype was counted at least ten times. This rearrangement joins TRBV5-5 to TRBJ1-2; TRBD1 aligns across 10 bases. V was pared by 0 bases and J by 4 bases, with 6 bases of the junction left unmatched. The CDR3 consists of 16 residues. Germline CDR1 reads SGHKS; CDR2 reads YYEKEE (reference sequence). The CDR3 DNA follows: TGTGCCAGCAGCTTGGAGCCGACAGGGGGCGTCTATGGCTACACCTTC. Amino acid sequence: CASSLEPTGGVYGYTF.

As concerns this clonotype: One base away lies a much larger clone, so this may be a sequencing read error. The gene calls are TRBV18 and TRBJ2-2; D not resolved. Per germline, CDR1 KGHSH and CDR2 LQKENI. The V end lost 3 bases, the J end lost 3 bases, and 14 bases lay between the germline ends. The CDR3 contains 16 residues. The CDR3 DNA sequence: TGTGCCAGCTCACCGTCTTGGGTAACCTACACCGGGGAGCTGTTTTTT. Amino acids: CASSPSWVTYTGELFF.

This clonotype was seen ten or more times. CDR3: CASRNLNTEAFF. The CDR3 DNA reads TGTGCCAGCAGAAATTTAAACACTGAAGCTTTCTTT. The gene calls are TRBV28 and TRBJ1-1; D gene unclear. CDR1 and CDR2 from the germline V gene are MDHEN and SYDVKM. There are 12 residues in the CDR3. Trimming left V 6 bases short and J 2 bases short, with 7 bases between.

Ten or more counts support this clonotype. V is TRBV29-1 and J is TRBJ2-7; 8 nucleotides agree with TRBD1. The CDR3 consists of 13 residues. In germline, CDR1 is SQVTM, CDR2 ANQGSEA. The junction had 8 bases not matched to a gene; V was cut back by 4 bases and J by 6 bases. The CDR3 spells CSVAGTGLGEQYF. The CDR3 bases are TGCAGCGTTGCCGGGACAGGACTCGGCGAGCAGTACTTC.

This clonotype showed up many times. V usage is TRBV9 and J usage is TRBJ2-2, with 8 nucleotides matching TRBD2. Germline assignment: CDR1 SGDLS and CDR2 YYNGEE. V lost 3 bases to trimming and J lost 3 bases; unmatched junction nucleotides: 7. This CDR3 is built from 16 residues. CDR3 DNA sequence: TGTGCCAGCAGCGAGAGCAGAGCGGGAGACACCGGGGAGCTGTTTTTT. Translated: CASSESRAGDTGELFF. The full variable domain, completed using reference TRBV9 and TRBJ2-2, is DSGVTQTPKHLITATGQRVTLRCSPRSGDLSVYWYQQSLDQGLQFLIQYYNGEERAKGNILERFSAQQFPDLHSELNLSSLELGDSALYFCASSESRAGDTGELFFGEGSRLTVL.

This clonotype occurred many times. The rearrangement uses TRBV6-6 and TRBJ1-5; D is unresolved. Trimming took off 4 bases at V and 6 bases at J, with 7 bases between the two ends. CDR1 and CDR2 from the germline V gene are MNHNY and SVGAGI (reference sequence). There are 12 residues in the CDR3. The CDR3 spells CASSFVRQPQHF. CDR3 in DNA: TGTGCCAGCAGTTTCGTCCGTCAGCCCCAGCATTTT.

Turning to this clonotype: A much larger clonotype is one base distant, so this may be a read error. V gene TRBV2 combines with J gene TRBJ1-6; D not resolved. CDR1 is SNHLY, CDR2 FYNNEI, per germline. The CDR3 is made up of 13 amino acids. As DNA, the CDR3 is TGTGCCAGTTACAAAACCTATAATACACCCCTCCACTTT. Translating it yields CASYKTYNTPLHF. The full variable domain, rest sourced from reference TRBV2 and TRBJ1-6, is EPEVTQTPSHQVTQMGQEVILRCVPISNHLYFYWYRQILGQKVEFLVSFYNNEISEKSEIFDDQFSVERPDGSNFTLKIRSTKLEDSAMYFCASYKTYNTPLHFGNGTRLTVT.

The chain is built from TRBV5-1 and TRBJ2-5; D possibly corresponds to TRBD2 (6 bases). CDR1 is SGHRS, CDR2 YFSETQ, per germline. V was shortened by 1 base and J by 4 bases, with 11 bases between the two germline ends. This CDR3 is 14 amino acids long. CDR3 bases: TGCGCCAGCAGCTTGCTGGGGGGACGAGAGACCCAGTACTTC. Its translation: CASSLLGGRETQYF. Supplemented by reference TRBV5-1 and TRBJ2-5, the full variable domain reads KAGVTQTPRYLIKTRGQQVTLSCSPISGHRSVSWYQQTPGQGLQFLFEYFSETQRNKGNFPGRFSGRQFSNSRSEMNVSTLELGDSALYLCASSLLGGRETQYFGPGTRLLVL.

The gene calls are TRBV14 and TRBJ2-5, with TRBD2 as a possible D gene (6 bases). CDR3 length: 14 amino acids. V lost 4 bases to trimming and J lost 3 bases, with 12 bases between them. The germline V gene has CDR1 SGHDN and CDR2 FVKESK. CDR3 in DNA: TGTGCCAGCAGCCTCGACTGGGGGGAAGAGACCCAGTACTTC. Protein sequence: CASSLDWGEETQYF.

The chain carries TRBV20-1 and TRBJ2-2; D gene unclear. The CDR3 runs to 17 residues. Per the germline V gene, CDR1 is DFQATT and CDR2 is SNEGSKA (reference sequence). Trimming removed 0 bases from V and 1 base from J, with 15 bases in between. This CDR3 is CSARDPGGWGNTGELFF. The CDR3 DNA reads TGCAGTGCTAGAGATCCTGGTGGATGGGGGAACACCGGGGAGCTGTTTTTT.

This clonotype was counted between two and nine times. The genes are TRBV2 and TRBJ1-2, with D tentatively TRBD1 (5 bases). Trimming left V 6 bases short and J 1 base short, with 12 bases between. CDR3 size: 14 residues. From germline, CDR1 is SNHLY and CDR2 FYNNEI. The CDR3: CASRGTANNYGYTF. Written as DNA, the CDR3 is TGTGCCAGCAGGGGGACGGCAAATAACTATGGCTACACCTTC.

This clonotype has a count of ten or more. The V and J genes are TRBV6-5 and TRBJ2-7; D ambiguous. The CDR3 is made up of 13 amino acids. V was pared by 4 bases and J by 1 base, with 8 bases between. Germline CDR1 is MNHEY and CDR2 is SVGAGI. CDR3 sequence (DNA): TGTGCCAGCAGTTTGACTCGTTCCTACGAGCAGTACTTC. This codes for CASSLTRSYEQYF.

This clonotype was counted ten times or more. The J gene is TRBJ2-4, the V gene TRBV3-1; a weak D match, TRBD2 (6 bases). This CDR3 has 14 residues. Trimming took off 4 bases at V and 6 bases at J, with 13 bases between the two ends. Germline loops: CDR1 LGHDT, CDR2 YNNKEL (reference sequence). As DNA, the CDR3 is TGTGCCAGCAGCCGAACAGCCGGGGGAAACATTCAGTACTTC. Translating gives CASSRTAGGNIQYF.

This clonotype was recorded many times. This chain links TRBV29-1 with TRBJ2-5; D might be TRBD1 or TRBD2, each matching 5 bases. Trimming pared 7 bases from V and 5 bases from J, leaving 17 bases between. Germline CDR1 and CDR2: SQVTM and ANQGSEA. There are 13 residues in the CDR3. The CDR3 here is CSAFTSGAETQYF. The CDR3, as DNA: TGCAGCGCGTTTACTAGTGGGGCGGAGACCCAGTACTTC.

Here the CDR3 reads CSALDSGRYVAQHF. The DNA for the CDR3 is TGCAGTGCCCTTGACAGCGGCCGCTATGTGGCCCAGCATTTT. The chain combines TRBV20-1 with TRBJ1-5; a weak D match, TRBD1 (5 bases). The V end lost 6 bases, the J end lost 11 bases, and 23 bases lay between the germline ends. Germline-derived CDR1 and CDR2 are DFQATT and SNEGSKA (reference sequence). The CDR3 totals 14 residues.

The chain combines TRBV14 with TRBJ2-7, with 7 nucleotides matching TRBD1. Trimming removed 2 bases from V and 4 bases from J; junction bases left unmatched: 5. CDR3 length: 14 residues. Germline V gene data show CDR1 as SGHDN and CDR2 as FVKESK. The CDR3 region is CASSQWGTAYEQYF. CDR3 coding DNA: TGTGCCAGCAGCCAATGGGGGACAGCGTACGAGCAGTACTTC.